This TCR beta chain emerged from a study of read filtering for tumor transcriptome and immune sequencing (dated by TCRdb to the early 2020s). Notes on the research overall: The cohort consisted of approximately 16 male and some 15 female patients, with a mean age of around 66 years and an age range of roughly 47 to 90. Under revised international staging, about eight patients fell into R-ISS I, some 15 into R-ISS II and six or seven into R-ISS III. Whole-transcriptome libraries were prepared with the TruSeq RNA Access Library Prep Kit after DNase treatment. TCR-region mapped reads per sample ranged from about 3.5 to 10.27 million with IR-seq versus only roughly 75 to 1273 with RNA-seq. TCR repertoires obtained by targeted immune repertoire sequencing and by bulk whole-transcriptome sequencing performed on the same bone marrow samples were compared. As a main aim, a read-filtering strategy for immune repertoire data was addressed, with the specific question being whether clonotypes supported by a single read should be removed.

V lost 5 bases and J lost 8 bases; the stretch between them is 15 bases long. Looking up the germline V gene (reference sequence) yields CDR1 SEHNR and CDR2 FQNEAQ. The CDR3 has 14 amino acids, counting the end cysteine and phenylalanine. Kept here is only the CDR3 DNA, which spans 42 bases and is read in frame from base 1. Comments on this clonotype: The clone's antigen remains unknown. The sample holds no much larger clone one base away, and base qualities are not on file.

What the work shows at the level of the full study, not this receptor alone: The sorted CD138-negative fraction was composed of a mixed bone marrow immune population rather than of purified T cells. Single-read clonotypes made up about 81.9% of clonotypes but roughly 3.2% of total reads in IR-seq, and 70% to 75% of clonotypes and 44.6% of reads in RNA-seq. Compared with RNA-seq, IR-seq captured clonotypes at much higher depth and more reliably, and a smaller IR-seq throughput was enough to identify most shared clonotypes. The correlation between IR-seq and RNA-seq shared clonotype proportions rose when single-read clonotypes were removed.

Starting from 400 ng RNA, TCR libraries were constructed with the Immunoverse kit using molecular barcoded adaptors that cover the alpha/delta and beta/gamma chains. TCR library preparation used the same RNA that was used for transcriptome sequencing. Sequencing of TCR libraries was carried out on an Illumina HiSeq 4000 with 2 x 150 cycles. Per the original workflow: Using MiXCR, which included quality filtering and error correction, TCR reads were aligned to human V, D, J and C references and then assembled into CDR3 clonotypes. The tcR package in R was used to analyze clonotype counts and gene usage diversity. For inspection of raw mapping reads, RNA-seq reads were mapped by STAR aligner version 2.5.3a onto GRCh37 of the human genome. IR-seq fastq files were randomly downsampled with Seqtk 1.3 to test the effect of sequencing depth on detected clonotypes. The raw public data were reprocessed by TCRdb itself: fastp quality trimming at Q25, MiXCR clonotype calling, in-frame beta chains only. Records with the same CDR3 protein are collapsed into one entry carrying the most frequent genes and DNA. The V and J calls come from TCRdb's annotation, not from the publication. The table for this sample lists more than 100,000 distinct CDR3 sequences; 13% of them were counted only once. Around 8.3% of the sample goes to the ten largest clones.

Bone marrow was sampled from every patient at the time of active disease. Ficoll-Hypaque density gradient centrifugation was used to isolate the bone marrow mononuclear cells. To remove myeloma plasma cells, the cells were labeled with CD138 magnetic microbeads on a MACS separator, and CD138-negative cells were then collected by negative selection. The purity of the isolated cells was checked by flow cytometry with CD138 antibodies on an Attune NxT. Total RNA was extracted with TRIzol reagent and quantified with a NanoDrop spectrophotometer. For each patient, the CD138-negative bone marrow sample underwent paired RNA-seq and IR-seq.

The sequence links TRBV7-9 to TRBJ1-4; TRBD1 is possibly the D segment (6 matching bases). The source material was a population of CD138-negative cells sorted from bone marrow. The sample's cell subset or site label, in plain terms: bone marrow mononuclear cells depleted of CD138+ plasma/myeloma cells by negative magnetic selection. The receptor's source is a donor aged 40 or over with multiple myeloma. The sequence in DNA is TGTGCCAGCAGCCAGAGACAGGAACCCGAAAAACTGTTTTTT. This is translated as CASSQRQEPEKLFF.